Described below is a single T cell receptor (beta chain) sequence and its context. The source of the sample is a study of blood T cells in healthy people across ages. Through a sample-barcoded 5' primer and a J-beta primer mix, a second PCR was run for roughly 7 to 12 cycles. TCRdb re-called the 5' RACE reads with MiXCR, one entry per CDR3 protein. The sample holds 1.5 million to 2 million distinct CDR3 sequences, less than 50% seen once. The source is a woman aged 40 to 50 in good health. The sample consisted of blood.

The CDR3 DNA reads as TGTGCCAGCAGTTACAAGGCGGGGTACAATGAGCAGTTCTTC. Protein sequence: CASSYKAGYNEQFF. The rearrangement links TRBV6-5 to TRBJ2-1, with D perhaps TRBD2 (6 bases). The CDR3 covers 14 residues. The V gene lost 2 bases and the J gene lost 4 bases, with 9 bases spanning the gap. In germline, CDR1 is MNHEY, CDR2 SVGAGI.